These 20 T cell receptor beta chains share one sample of origin, sequenced in a study of blood T cell repertoires in COVID-19. The protocol was immunoSEQ multiplex PCR, while the TCRdb copy is restricted to in-frame clones and leaves out a portion. This sample has about 88,000 clones, with over 65% found just once. Sequences were obtained from peripheral blood. The source is a woman in her 70s with acute or convalescent COVID-19.

The V call is TRBV5-1, the J call TRBJ1-1; D gene uncertain. Trimming left V 6 bases short and J 3 bases short, with 12 bases between. CDR3 length: 13 amino acids. Looked up from germline, CDR1 is SGHRS and CDR2 is YFSETQ. CDR3 loop: CASKPGGDTEAFF. The CDR3 nucleotides are TGCGCCAGCAAACCGGGTGGTGACACTGAAGCTTTCTTT.

The chain is built from TRBV3-1 (or the pseudogene TRBV3-2) and TRBJ2-1; TRBD2 agrees at 8 bases. This CDR3 spans 17 amino acids. Trimming removed 2 bases from V and 4 bases from J; junction bases left unmatched: 10. Germline assignment: CDR1 LGHDT and CDR2 YNNKEL (reference sequence). The CDR3 protein is CASSQTHGGAFYNEQFF. Here the CDR3 DNA reads TGTGCCAGCAGCCAAACCCACGGGGGGGCGTTTTACAATGAGCAGTTCTTC.

The V call is TRBV7-9, the J call TRBJ2-5, with D maybe TRBD1 (6 bases). V was shortened by 7 bases and J by 2 bases, with 17 bases between the two germline ends. The CDR3 contains 15 residues. CDR1 and CDR2 (germline): SEHNR, FQNEAQ (reference sequence). CDR3 amino acids: CASTRLRGQQETQYF. For the CDR3, the DNA is TGTGCCAGCACCCGCCTCAGGGGCCAACAAGAGACCCAGTACTTC.

V usage is TRBV28 and J usage is TRBJ1-1; D uncertain. The germline V gene encodes CDR1 MDHEN and CDR2 SYDVKM. Trimming took off 4 bases at V and 0 bases at J, with 9 bases between the two ends. The CDR3 extends over 14 amino acids. The CDR3 loop reads CASSSTGMNTEAFF. The DNA of the CDR3 is TGTGCCAGCAGTTCCACGGGTATGAACACTGAAGCTTTCTTT. Full variable domain (remainder filled in from reference TRBV28 and TRBJ1-1): DVKVTQSSRYLVKRTGEKVFLECVQDMDHENMFWYRQDPGLGLRLIYFSYDVKMKEKGDIPEGYSVSREKKERFSLILESASTNQTSMYLCASSSTGMNTEAFFGQGTRLTVV.

The rearrangement links TRBV3-1 (or the pseudogene TRBV3-2) to TRBJ1-5; 7 positions match TRBD1. Per germline, CDR1 LGHDT and CDR2 YNNKEL (reference sequence). CDR3 length: 15 residues. J lost 7 bases, V lost 1 base, and 7 bases had no gene match. CDR3 protein: CASSQGVQGIQPQHF. DNA for the CDR3: TGTGCCAGCAGCCAAGGGGTACAGGGGATACAGCCCCAGCATTTT.

V gene TRBV7-9 combines with J gene TRBJ2-3; 7 bases line up with TRBD2. In germline, CDR1 is SEHNR, CDR2 FQNEAQ (reference sequence). The V and J ends lost 0 bases and 0 bases, in that order; junction bases with no gene match: 0. The CDR3 extends over 15 amino acids. The CDR3 loop reads CASSLASGSTDTQYF. The CDR3 DNA is TGTGCCAGCAGCTTAGCTAGCGGGAGCACAGATACGCAGTATTTT.

This rearrangement joins TRBV6-6 to TRBJ1-1; 7 bases agree with TRBD1. Germline V CDR1 and CDR2: MNHNY, SVGAGI (reference sequence). The CDR3 runs 12 residues. Trimming cost V 0 bases and J 11 bases; bases outside gene matches: 3. DNA for the CDR3: TGTGCCAGCAGTTACTCCTTGGACAGGGCTTTCTTT. Its translation is CASSYSLDRAFF.

CDR3 DNA: TGCGCCAGCAGTCAATCAAAAGGGGCCCCATACGAGCAGTACGTC. Translating it yields CASSQSKGAPYEQYV. The V gene is TRBV23-1, the J gene TRBJ2-7; perhaps TRBD1 as D (5 bases). TRBV23-1 is treated as an ORF (open reading frame) with a function not yet certain. The CDR3 has 15 amino acids. Trimming took off 0 bases at V and 4 bases at J, with 13 bases between the two ends.

V and J are TRBV28 and TRBJ2-1, with 7 nucleotides matching TRBD2. The CDR3 runs 16 residues. The J segment lost 0 bases and the V segment lost 4 bases, leaving 6 bases of the junction unmatched. The germline gives CDR1 MDHEN, CDR2 SYDVKM. The CDR3 DNA is TGTGCCAGCAGTTCCCCGGGGGGACCCTCCTACAATGAGCAGTTCTTC. This encodes CASSSPGGPSYNEQFF.

The chain combines TRBV3-1 (or the pseudogene TRBV3-2) with TRBJ1-2; D possibly corresponds to TRBD1 (6 bases). The germline CDR1 and CDR2 sequences are LGHDT and YNNKEL (reference sequence). V lost 3 bases to trimming and J lost 3 bases, with 11 bases between them. The CDR3 runs to 14 residues. Here the CDR3 reads CASSQRTADYGYTF. The CDR3 DNA follows: TGTGCCAGCAGCCAGAGGACAGCGGACTATGGCTACACCTTC.

In its sample, this clone was seen once. This rearrangement joins TRBV30 to TRBJ1-5; possibly TRBD1 for D (6 bases). The germline V gene encodes CDR1 GTSNPN and CDR2 SVGIG (reference sequence). This CDR3 has 14 residues. The V end was cut by 0 bases, the J end by 4 bases, with 10 bases between. CDR3 DNA sequence: TGTGCCTGGAGTGTCGGACAGATAAATCAGCCCCAGCATTTT. It translates to CAWSVGQINQPQHF.

This chain joins TRBV5-1 and TRBJ1-2, with D possibly being TRBD1 (5 bases). This CDR3 is 14 amino acids long. Trimming removed 4 bases at V and 5 bases at J, with 15 bases between. CDR1 SGHRS and CDR2 YFSETQ come from the germline V gene. CDR3 DNA sequence: TGCGCCAGCAGCACTGAGACAGCCGGATATGGCTACACCTTC. Translating it yields CASSTETAGYGYTF.

This clone was counted between two and nine times. The rearrangement links TRBV6-5 to TRBJ1-6, with a possible D match to TRBD1 (5 bases). This CDR3 has 15 residues. The V gene's germline CDR1 is MNHEY and CDR2 SVGAGI. V lost 6 bases to trimming and J lost 2 bases, with 11 bases between them. CDR3 region: CASSADSAYNSPLHF. The DNA of the CDR3 is TGTGCCAGCAGCGCAGACAGCGCCTATAATTCACCCCTCCACTTT.

The J gene is TRBJ1-1, the V gene TRBV5-1; no clear D gene. The CDR3 covers 14 residues. CDR1 and CDR2 (germline): SGHRS, YFSETQ. V lost 0 bases and J 2 bases, leaving 8 bases between the germline ends. The CDR3: CASSLGLSNTEAFF. DNA of the CDR3: TGCGCCAGCAGCTTGGGGCTCAGTAACACTGAAGCTTTCTTT.

This chain links TRBV10-1 with TRBJ1-2; D gene unclear. Per the germline V gene, CDR1 is WNHNN and CDR2 is SYGVQD (reference sequence). V shed 3 bases and J shed 6 bases, with 11 bases lying between them. This CDR3 comprises 13 residues. CDR3 sequence: CASSDGAEDGYTF. In nucleotides, the CDR3 is TGCGCCAGCAGTGATGGAGCAGAAGATGGCTACACCTTC.

This chain uses TRBV27 with TRBJ2-1, with TRBD2 as a possible D gene (6 bases). Trimming pared 7 bases from V and 3 bases from J, leaving 25 bases between. The CDR3 consists of 18 residues. CDR1 and CDR2 (germline): MNHEY, SMNVEV (reference sequence). This CDR3 reads CASKLAGTFQFNYNEQFF. The CDR3 nucleotides are TGTGCCAGCAAATTGGCGGGGACCTTCCAATTTAACTACAATGAGCAGTTCTTC.

The chain is built from TRBV28 and TRBJ2-7; maybe TRBD1 (6 bases). CDR1 and CDR2 from the germline V gene are MDHEN and SYDVKM. This CDR3 contains 14 residues. Trimming removed 6 bases from V and 0 bases from J, with 12 bases in between. Here the CDR3 DNA reads TGTGCCAGCAGGGACACAGGGCCCTCCTACGAGCAGTACGTC. Its translation is CASRDTGPSYEQYV.

The chain has TRBV10-2 and TRBJ1-1; the D is unclear. The ends were cut back, 9 bases at V and 3 bases at J, with 11 bases in the middle. From germline, CDR1 is WSHSY and CDR2 SAAADI. This CDR3 has 12 residues. CDR3 protein: CASAWLYTEAFF. In DNA, the CDR3 is TGCGCCAGTGCCTGGCTCTACACTGAAGCTTTCTTT.

The chain couples TRBV4-1 to TRBJ2-7; 8 bases match TRBD2. The germline CDR1 and CDR2 sequences are MGHRA and YSYEKL. Trimming at V came to 1 base and at J to 4 bases, leaving 6 bases not matched to a gene. The CDR3 spans 15 residues. CDR3 sequence: CASSQAERGPYEQYV. The CDR3 nucleotides read TGCGCCAGCAGCCAAGCTGAGCGGGGGCCGTACGAGCAGTACGTC.

The CDR3 nucleotides are TGTGCCAGCAGCATGATGGGCATGGATAAAGAGACCCAGTACTTC. Its protein product is CASSMMGMDKETQYF. This chain joins TRBV21-1 and TRBJ2-5; TRBD1, the D gene given by the table, was not confirmed from the DNA. TRBV21-1 is labeled a pseudogene. The CDR3 runs 15 residues.